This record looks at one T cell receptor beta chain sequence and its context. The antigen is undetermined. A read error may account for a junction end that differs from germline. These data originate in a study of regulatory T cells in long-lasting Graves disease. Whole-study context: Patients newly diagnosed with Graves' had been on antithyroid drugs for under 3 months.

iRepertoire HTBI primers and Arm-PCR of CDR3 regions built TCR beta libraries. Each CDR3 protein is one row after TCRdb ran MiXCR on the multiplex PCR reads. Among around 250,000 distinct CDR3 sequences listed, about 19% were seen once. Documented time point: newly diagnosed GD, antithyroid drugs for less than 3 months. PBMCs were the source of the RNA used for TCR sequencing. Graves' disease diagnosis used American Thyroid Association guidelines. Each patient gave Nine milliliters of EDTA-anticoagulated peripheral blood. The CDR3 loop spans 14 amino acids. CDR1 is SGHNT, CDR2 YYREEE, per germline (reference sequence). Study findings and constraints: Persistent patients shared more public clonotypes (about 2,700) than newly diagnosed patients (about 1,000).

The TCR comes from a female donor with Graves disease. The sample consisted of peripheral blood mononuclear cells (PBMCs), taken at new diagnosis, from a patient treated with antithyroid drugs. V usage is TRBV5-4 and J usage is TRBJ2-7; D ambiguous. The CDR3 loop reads CASSHDPSSYEQCF. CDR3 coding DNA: TGTGCCAGCAGCCACGACCCGAGCTCCTACGAGCAGTGCTTC.